The 16 T cell receptor beta chains listed next were all sequenced from one sample in a study of T cell responses to AZD1222 COVID-19 vaccine. This table comes from immunoSEQ multiplex PCR, and its TCRdb copy is limited to in-frame clones, with some not included. The table records under 30,000 clones, around 86% of them present only once. The sequenced sample was peripheral blood, obtained 28 days after the second AZD1222 dose. The source is an adult who received the AZD1222 COVID-19 vaccine.

The chain carries TRBV7-8 and TRBJ2-7, with TRBD1 matching over 7 bases. The V gene end was trimmed by 5 bases and the J gene end by 7 bases; junction bases not matched to a gene: 5. Germline V CDR1 and CDR2: SGHVS, FQNEAQ. The CDR3 is 12 residues long. The CDR3 loop reads CASSPGTEEQYF. DNA of the CDR3: TGTGCCAGCAGCCCAGGGACAGAAGAGCAGTACTTC.

This clone has just a few counts. The CDR3 spells CASSPPLRTGELFF. CDR3 in DNA: TGCGCCAGCAGCCCGCCCCTCCGGACCGGGGAGCTGTTTTTT. V is TRBV4-1 and J is TRBJ2-2; D gene uncertain. This CDR3 is 14 amino acids long. Germline V gene sequence: CDR1 MGHRA, CDR2 YSYEKL. V was clipped by 4 bases and J by 5 bases, with 11 bases between them.

This chain joins TRBV4-3 and TRBJ1-3; D is possibly TRBD1 (6 bases). V lost 4 bases, J lost 1 base, and 14 bases lay in between. CDR1 LGHNA and CDR2 YSLEER come from the germline V gene. The CDR3 sequence is 16 residues long. The CDR3 is CASSPQGPYSGNTIYF. CDR3 nucleotides: TGCGCCAGCAGCCCACAGGGACCGTATTCTGGAAACACCATATATTTT.

This rearrangement joins TRBV7-9 to TRBJ2-7; 8 bases are a match to TRBD1. The germline V gene has CDR1 SEHNR and CDR2 FQNEAQ (reference sequence). CDR3 length equals 15 residues. The V and J ends lost 5 bases and 0 bases, in that order; junction bases with no gene match: 6. The CDR3 protein is CASSPGQVSSYEQYF. CDR3 nucleotides: TGTGCCAGCAGCCCGGGACAGGTCAGCTCCTACGAGCAGTACTTC.

This chain links TRBV7-9 with TRBJ2-1; D gene unclear. In germline, CDR1 is SEHNR, CDR2 FQNEAQ (reference sequence). V lost 6 bases and J lost 9, with 9 bases in between. The CDR3 is 11 residues long. CDR3: CASRLEIEQFF. In nucleotides, the CDR3 is TGTGCCAGCAGGCTGGAGATTGAGCAGTTCTTC.

The chain has TRBV10-3 and TRBJ2-7; TRBD2 matches at 8 bases. Trimming at V came to 5 bases and at J to 1 base, leaving 7 bases not matched to a gene. The CDR3 contains 15 residues. From germline, CDR1 is ENHRY and CDR2 SYGVKD. CDR3 residues: CAISLTSGLSYEQYF. The CDR3 nucleotides are TGTGCCATCAGTCTCACTAGCGGATTATCCTACGAGCAGTACTTC.

This clone has just a few counts. The V gene is TRBV11-2, the J gene TRBJ2-7, with 12 nucleotides matching TRBD2. The CDR3 covers 14 residues. Germline values: CDR1 SGHAT, CDR2 FQNNGV. J was trimmed by 3 bases and V by 5 bases; bases with no gene match: 2. CDR3 residues: CASSGLAGNYEQYF. The CDR3 bases are TGTGCCAGCAGCGGACTAGCGGGGAACTACGAGCAGTACTTC.

The J gene is TRBJ1-5, the V gene TRBV6-5; D remains unclear. V was cut by 6 bases and J by 0 bases, with 9 bases left in between. CDR1 and CDR2 from the germline V gene are MNHEY and SVGAGI. The CDR3 has 14 amino acids. The CDR3 loop reads CASRSDTSNQPQHF. The CDR3 DNA sequence: TGTGCCAGCAGATCTGACACTAGCAATCAGCCCCAGCATTTT.

V is TRBV5-1 and J is TRBJ2-5, with D unclear. The CDR3 spans 15 residues. Germline loops: CDR1 SGHRS, CDR2 YFSETQ. V dropped 0 bases and J dropped 2 bases, with 11 bases sitting between them. Here the CDR3 DNA reads TGCGCCAGCAGCTTGGCGCCACCACCACAAGAGACCCAGTACTTC. It specifies CASSLAPPPQETQYF. Full variable domain (missing parts from reference TRBV5-1 and TRBJ2-5): KAGVTQTPRYLIKTRGQQVTLSCSPISGHRSVSWYQQTPGQGLQFLFEYFSETQRNKGNFPGRFSGRQFSNSRSEMNVSTLELGDSALYLCASSLAPPPQETQYFGPGTRLLVL.

This chain's CDR3 is CASSYSTGGQPQHF. DNA of the CDR3: TGTGCCAGCAGTTACTCGACAGGGGGCCAGCCCCAGCATTTT. The rearrangement joins TRBV6-5 to TRBJ1-5; 10 bases line up with TRBD1. Germline assignment: CDR1 MNHEY and CDR2 SVGAGI. V was pared by 0 bases and J by 7 bases, with 0 bases of the junction left unmatched. The CDR3 runs to 14 residues.

The rearrangement joins TRBV28 to TRBJ2-7; TRBD1 or TRBD2 may be the D gene (7 bases each). The CDR3 covers 13 residues. V shed 7 bases and J shed 6 bases, with 16 bases lying between them. From germline, CDR1 is MDHEN and CDR2 SYDVKM. CDR3 sequence reads: CASITQGGIEQYF. CDR3 bases: TGTGCCAGCATTACGCAGGGGGGGATCGAGCAGTACTTC.

The count of this clone is one. The CDR3 bases are TGCAGCGCCCCCGGGACAGGGGGCGCGTATGGCTACACCTTC. Translation gives CSAPGTGGAYGYTF. This sequence joins TRBV29-1 and TRBJ1-2; TRBD1 aligns across 12 bases. V was clipped by 7 bases and J by 5 bases; unmatched bases: 8. The germline V gene encodes CDR1 SQVTM and CDR2 ANQGSEA. This CDR3 contains 14 residues.

The chain combines TRBV5-1 with TRBJ2-5, with 11 nucleotides matching TRBD2. The CDR3 has 14 residues. With V trimmed by 4 bases and J by 5 bases, 4 bases remained unmatched. CDR1 is SGHRS and CDR2 is YFSETQ in the germline V gene. CDR3 sequence reads: CASSGGTSGETQYF. DNA for the CDR3: TGCGCCAGCAGCGGCGGGACTAGCGGTGAGACCCAGTACTTC.

This sequence joins TRBV2 and TRBJ2-1; 11 bases align to TRBD2. V shed 6 bases, J shed 2 bases, and the junction held 0 bases outside the gene matches. The CDR3 extends over 14 amino acids. The V gene's germline CDR1 is SNHLY and CDR2 FYNNEI. CDR3 nucleotide sequence: TGTGCCAGCAGGGGACTAGCGGCCTACAATGAGCAGTTCTTC. This codes for CASRGLAAYNEQFF.

V gene TRBV24-1 combines with J gene TRBJ1-5; 9 bases match TRBD1. With V trimmed by 2 bases and J by 3 bases, 4 bases remained unmatched. The CDR3 is 16 residues long. The V gene's germline CDR1 is KGHDR and CDR2 SFDVKD. The DNA of the CDR3 is TGTGCCACCAGTGATTCGGGACAGGGAATCAATCAGCCCCAGCATTTT. It specifies CATSDSGQGINQPQHF.

The chain is built from TRBV5-4 and TRBJ1-3, with D possibly being TRBD1 (6 bases). V was clipped by 0 bases and J by 2 bases, with 9 bases between them. Germline CDR1 reads SGHNT; CDR2 reads YYREEE (reference sequence). The CDR3 runs to 15 residues. CDR3 in DNA: TGTGCCAGCAGCTTGGGGGGGGCTCCTGGAAACACCATATATTTT. It translates to CASSLGGAPGNTIYF.